This TCR beta chain was sequenced for a study of long-term antiretroviral therapy in people with HIV (dated by TCRdb to the early 2020s). For context, the study as a whole: The earliest samples were collected roughly a decade before the 2015 WHO recommendation for immediate ART, at a time when ART was usually postponed until CD4 counts fell. A retrospective serial study tested whether ART initiation and durable HIV suppression were associated with changes in peripheral blood TRB repertoire composition and diversity. From some 33 adults with confirmed HIV infection, the cohort provided 150 to 200 cryopreserved PBMC samples, gathered serially across a mean of around six years (range 1-12). Of the 30 or so participants with HIV, ten to eleven were female. No cross-contamination during QIAcube processing turned up in test extractions that ran a monoclonal T-cell line alongside approximately 35 polyclonal samples.

A remark on this clone: What this receptor recognizes is not known. Base qualities were left out, and no much larger clone turns up one base away.

CDR1 is given as GTSNPN and CDR2 as SVGIG, both from the germline V gene (reference sequence). V is reduced by 0 bases and J by 4 bases, leaving a spacing of 8 bases between them. The CDR3, cysteine through phenylalanine, is 13 amino acids long. Only the CDR3 DNA stays, 39 bases, in frame from base 1. General findings and caveats noted by the study authors: The samples span the years 2004 to 2017, and the ART regimens used at that time may not be as effective as current regimens. Compared with controls, HIV repertoires had narrower CDR3 length ranges, and the network structure pointed to an antigen-experienced repertoire that shifted only slightly toward naive after ART. Inferences about post-ART repertoire changes are limited because no data were available on ART adherence, viral resistance or therapy changes. Because pre-ART samples had limited cell numbers, unsorted PBMC were profiled rather than sorted CD4+ and CD8+ T cells. At every time point, the repertoire was dominated by expanded TRB clones first identified before ART initiation, although this dominance fluctuated and, in many PLHIV, declined after ART. Limited PBMC availability meant only the TCR beta chain was sequenced, without alpha chain pairing. A significant increase in TRB diversity was found to be associated with ART initiation, although TRB diversity was observed to remain significantly below that of transplant donor controls even after long-term ART.

Participants were included only if at least one PBMC sample before ART initiation and at least two post-ART samples were available. Every participant with HIV received treatment in the United States of America. Cryopreserved samples of about 0.95-11 million PBMC were thawed and washed before DNA extraction. At the time of the earliest PBMC sample, participants with HIV were aged between about 23 and 55 years. PBMC samples from each participant spanned 1-4 timepoints before ART initiation and 2-8 timepoints after ART initiation, with a median of 7 samples. For every participant, serial HIV viral load, CD4+ T-cell count, ART history and demographic data were obtained. Genomic DNA was extracted from unsorted PBMC with a Qiagen kit on a QIAcube, processed in batches of 12 samples. The immunoSEQ hsTCRB v3.0 assay was used at survey level resolution to sequence the TRB variable region. A depth of about 35,000-55,000 T-cell genomes per sample was targeted for TRB sequencing. TRB libraries were pooled and sequenced on an Illumina MiSeq using a v3 150-cycle kit. In the original analysis: Repertoire analysis was performed in R inside a reproducible Nextflow workflow that covered QC, data transformation and analysis. Custom analyses were implemented in LymphoSeq2, an R package for AIRR-Seq data exploration. A handful of samples that yielded fewer than 5000 total TRB sequences were excluded, so that under 200 HIV repertoires were analyzed. Of the roughly 180 retained HIV repertoires, over 55 were collected before and more than 120 after ART initiation. Repertoires were downsampled to 5000 TRB nucleotide sequences, with summary statistics averaged over 100 downsampling iterations. The analysis kept only TRB sequences whose CDR3 regions were at least seven amino acids long. Diversity was assessed using a clonality score derived from Shannon entropy and using the Gini coefficient. In repertoire networks, the top 5000 CDR3 amino acid sequences were linked whenever an edit distance of one separated two sequences. GLIPH2 predicted antigen specificity groups and MHC restriction for TRB CDR3 amino acid sequences. To flag known associations with CMV, EBV, HIV or tissue antigens, CDR3 amino acid sequences were compared against VDJdb and McPAS-TCR. Pre-ART, post-ART and control groups were compared with Wilcoxon signed-rank tests and Holm-Bonferroni correction. Imported from immuneACCESS, the table was reduced by TCRdb to in-frame sequences with V and J called. These copies leave out some clones; in studies compared against another copy, an unresolved V gene accounts for under half, and the cause of the remainder is not known. For V, J and clone size, that table is used; D and trimming come from the DNA. This sample holds some 35,000 clones; roughly 94% were observed only once. The ten largest make up 3.6% of the sample.

Recombination connected TRBV30 to TRBJ2-3, and perhaps TRBD2 as D gene, on 6 matching bases. This sequence originates from a woman aged 50 to 60 with HIV. The material was unsorted PBMCs, obtained 4.1 years after starting antiretroviral therapy. The DNA reads as follows: TGTGCCTGGAGTGTAACGGGGGCAGATACGCAGTATTTT. This is translated as CAWSVTGADTQYF.